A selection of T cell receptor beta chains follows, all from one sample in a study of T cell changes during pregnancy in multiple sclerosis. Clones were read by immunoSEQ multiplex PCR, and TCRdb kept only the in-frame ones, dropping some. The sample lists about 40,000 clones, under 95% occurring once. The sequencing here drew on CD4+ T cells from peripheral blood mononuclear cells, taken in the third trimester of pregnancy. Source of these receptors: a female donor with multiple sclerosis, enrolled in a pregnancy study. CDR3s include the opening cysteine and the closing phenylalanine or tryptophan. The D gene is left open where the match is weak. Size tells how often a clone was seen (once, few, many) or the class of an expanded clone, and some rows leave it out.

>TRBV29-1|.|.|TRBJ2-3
CSVEGTFWGGFTDTQYF
TGCAGCGTTGAAGGGACTTTTTGGGGTGGGTTCACAGATACGCAGTATTTT
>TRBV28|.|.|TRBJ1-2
CASRAGDGYTF
TGTGCCAGCAGAGCGGGGGATGGCTACACCTTC
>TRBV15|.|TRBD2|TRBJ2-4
CATSRGDSGAKNIQYF
TGTGCCACCAGCAGAGGAGATAGCGGGGCCAAAAACATTCAGTACTTC
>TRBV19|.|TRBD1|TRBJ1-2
CASSGTGDYGYTF
TGTGCCAGTAGCGGGACAGGGGACTATGGCTACACCTTC
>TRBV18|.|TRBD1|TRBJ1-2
CASSPPGTDYGYTF
TGTGCCAGCTCACCGCCCGGGACAGACTATGGCTACACCTTC
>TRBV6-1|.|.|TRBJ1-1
CASSETWANTEAFF
TGTGCCAGCAGTGAGACGTGGGCGAACACTGAAGCTTTCTTT
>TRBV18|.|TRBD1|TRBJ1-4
CASSLWSAGQGNEKLFF
TGTGCCAGCTCACTATGGTCGGCCGGACAGGGGAATGAAAAACTGTTTTTT
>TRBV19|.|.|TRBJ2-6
CASSSRTTNHSRANVLTF
TGTGCCAGTAGTAGTAGAACGACAAATCACAGTCGGGCCAACGTCCTGACTTTC
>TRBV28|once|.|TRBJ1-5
CASSLLRPVSNQPQHF
TGTGCCAGCAGTTTATTGAGGCCCGTTAGCAATCAGCCCCAGCATTTT
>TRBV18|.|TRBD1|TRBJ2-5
CASSPRWDREGGETQYF
TGTGCCAGCTCACCTAGGTGGGACAGGGAAGGTGGAGAGACCCAGTACTTC
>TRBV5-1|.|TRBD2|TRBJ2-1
CASKEGGPSYNEQFF
TGCGCCAGCAAAGAGGGAGGGCCCTCCTACAATGAGCAGTTCTTC
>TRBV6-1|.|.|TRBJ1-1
CASSLRGTEAFF
TGTGCCAGCAGTCTAAGGGGAACTGAAGCTTTCTTT
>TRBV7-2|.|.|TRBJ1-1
CASSHTVNTEAFF
TGTGCCAGCAGCCATACAGTAAACACTGAAGCTTTCTTT
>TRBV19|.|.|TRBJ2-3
CASSPRDHTQYF
TGTGCCAGTAGTCCACGGGATCATACGCAGTATTTT
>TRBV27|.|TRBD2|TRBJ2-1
CASSFLTSGGRNEQFF
TGTGCCAGCAGTTTCTTAACTAGCGGGGGCCGCAATGAGCAGTTCTTC
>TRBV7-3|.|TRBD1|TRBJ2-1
CASSFLSGTVPFDEQFF
TGTGCCAGCAGCTTTTTGTCCGGGACAGTCCCCTTTGATGAGCAGTTCTTC
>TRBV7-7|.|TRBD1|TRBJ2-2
CASSQGVGELFF
TGTGCCAGCAGCCAGGGGGTCGGGGAGCTGTTTTTT
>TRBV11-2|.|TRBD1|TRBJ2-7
CASSSGGLTGGSGEQYF
TGTGCCAGCAGCTCAGGGGGGCTAACAGGGGGCTCGGGCGAGCAGTACTTC
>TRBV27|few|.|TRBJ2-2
CASSQRNPGELFF
TGTGCCAGCAGCCAGCGAAACCCCGGGGAGCTGTTTTTT
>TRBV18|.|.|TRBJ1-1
CASSPGQFGNTEAFF
TGTGCCAGCTCACCAGGTCAGTTTGGGAACACTGAAGCTTTCTTT
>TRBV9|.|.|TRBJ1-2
CASSVGRGSDGYTF
TGTGCCAGCAGCGTAGGACGAGGGTCGGATGGCTACACCTTC
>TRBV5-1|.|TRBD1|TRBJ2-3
CASSLKGALTDTQYF
TGCGCCAGCAGCTTGAAGGGGGCCCTCACAGATACGCAGTATTTT
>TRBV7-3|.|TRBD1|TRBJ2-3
CASSLSRNRGDTQYF
TGTGCCAGCAGCTTAAGTAGGAACAGGGGAGATACGCAGTATTTT
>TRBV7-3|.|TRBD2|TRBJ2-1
CASSLRELAGGYNEQFF
TGTGCCAGCAGCTTAAGGGAACTAGCGGGGGGTTACAATGAGCAGTTCTTC
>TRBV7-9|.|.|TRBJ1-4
CASSLARGLYRAAEKLFF
TGTGCCAGCAGCTTAGCCCGAGGACTCTACAGGGCAGCTGAAAAACTGTTTTTT
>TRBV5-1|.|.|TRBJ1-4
CASSLQRGGDEKLFF
TGCGCCAGCAGCTTGCAACGGGGGGGGGATGAAAAACTGTTTTTT
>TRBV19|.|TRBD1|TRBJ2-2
CASSMQGATGELFF
TGTGCCAGTAGTATGCAGGGGGCAACCGGGGAGCTGTTTTTT
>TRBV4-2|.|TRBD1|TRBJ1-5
CASSGQGNQPQHF
TGTGCCAGCAGCGGACAGGGAAATCAGCCCCAGCATTTT
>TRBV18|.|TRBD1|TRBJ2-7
CASSPASGQNYEQYF
TGTGCCAGCTCACCTGCGTCGGGACAGAATTACGAGCAGTACTTC
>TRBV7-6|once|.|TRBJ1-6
CASSLVGRDNSPLHF
TGTGCCAGCAGCTTAGTCGGCAGGGATAATTCACCCCTCCACTTT
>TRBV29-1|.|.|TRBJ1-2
CSVGDTNYGYTF
TGCAGCGTTGGGGACACTAACTATGGCTACACCTTC
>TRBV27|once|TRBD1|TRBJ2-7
CASSRLDRGAHEQYF
TGTGCCAGCAGTCGACTCGACAGGGGGGCCCACGAGCAGTACTTC
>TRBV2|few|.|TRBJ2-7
CASSESSQGGYF
TGTGCCAGCAGTGAATCCAGCCAGGGAGGGTACTTC
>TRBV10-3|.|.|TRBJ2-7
CAITPDTYEQYF
TGTGCCATCACCCCAGACACATACGAGCAGTACTTC
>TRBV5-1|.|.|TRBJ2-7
CASSGRTGGTYYEQYF
TGCGCCAGCAGCGGAAGGACAGGAGGGACCTACTACGAGCAGTACTTC
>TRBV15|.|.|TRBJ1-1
CATSRAGSNTEAFF
TGTGCCACCAGCAGAGCTGGGAGTAACACTGAAGCTTTCTTT
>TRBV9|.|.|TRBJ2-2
CASSARLAGAGELFF
TGTGCCAGCAGCGCCAGACTAGCAGGGGCCGGGGAGCTGTTTTTT
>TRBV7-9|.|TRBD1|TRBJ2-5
CASSKGQLARGTQYF
TGTGCCAGCAGCAAGGGACAGCTTGCCCGGGGGACCCAGTACTTC
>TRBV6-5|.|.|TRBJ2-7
CASNNRGVGQQYF
TGTGCCAGCAACAACCGCGGGGTCGGGCAGCAGTACTTC
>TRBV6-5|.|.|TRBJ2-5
CASSYSRPGSPGEQYF
TGTGCCAGCAGTTACTCTCGCCCAGGATCACCGGGGGAGCAGTACTTC
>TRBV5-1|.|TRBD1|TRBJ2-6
CASSAAGTGGSGANVLTF
TGCGCCAGCAGCGCGGCCGGGACAGGGGGCTCTGGGGCCAACGTCCTGACTTTC
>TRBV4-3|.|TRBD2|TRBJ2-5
CASSQELAGLQETQYF
TGCGCCAGCAGCCAAGAGTTAGCGGGGCTCCAAGAGACCCAGTACTTC
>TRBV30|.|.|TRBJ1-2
CAWSENRVGYTF
TGTGCCTGGAGTGAAAACAGGGTGGGCTACACCTTC
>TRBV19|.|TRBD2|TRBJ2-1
CASSRTSGRSEQFF
TGTGCCAGTAGTAGGACTAGCGGGAGAAGCGAGCAGTTCTTC
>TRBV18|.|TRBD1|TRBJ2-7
CASTLGGWDEQYF
TGTGCCAGCACTTTAGGGGGCTGGGACGAGCAGTACTTC